Presented here are 22 T cell receptor delta chains from one specimen sequenced in a study of γδ T cells in repeated Plasmodium falciparum infection. TCRdb reanalyzed the multiplex PCR reads using CATT. The data hold 85,000 to 90,000 delta-chain clones, with under 1.5% observed a single time. Bulk repertoires came from Vgamma9/Vdelta2+ or Vdelta2-negative gammadelta T cells flow-sorted from PBMC. Sequencing was done on a sample of gamma-delta T cells from blood. The receptor set was obtained from a pool of human donors (malaria-infected and uninfected, not separated).

On this clone itself: TCRdb's protein for this DNA is that of a much larger clone and differs from the translation at residue 5, likely a read error; the protein shown is the DNA translation. This rearrangement joins TRDV2 to TRDJ1, with 13 bases lining up with TRDD3. TCRdb is silent on the J gene; assignment here came from matching the DNA to germline. This CDR3 has 17 amino acids. Looked up from germline, CDR1 is GEAIGNYY and CDR2 is EKD. The V and J ends lost 3 bases and 9 bases, in that order; junction bases with no gene match: 15. The CDR3 reads CACDAIVLGDTRKELIF. CDR3 DNA sequence: TGTGCCTGTGACGCGATAGTACTGGGGGATACGCGAAAAGAACTCATCTTT.

There are many counts of this clone. TCRdb's protein, taken from a much larger clone, differs from this DNA's translation at residue 6, likely owing to a read error; the protein displayed comes from the DNA. The chain couples TRDV1 to TRDJ1; D is unclear. Trimming left V 2 bases short and J 3 bases short, with 4 bases between. The CDR3 spans 12 residues. Per germline, CDR1 TSWWSYY and CDR2 QGS. DNA of the CDR3: TGTGCTCTTGGGGAAAAGCCCGATAAACTCATCTTT. Protein sequence: CALGEKPDKLIF.

As to this clone: This DNA's translation differs at residue 8 from TCRdb's protein, which comes from a much larger clone; a read error is likely, and the protein shown is translated from the DNA. This chain joins TRDV2 and TRDJ1; 7 nucleotides align to TRDD3. V dropped 2 bases and J dropped 1; count of bases not matched to a gene: 6. Germline lookup yields CDR1 GEAIGNYY and CDR2 EKD. The CDR3 spans 15 residues. CDR3 in DNA: TGTGCCTGTGACAAGGGATACCGTTCCACCGATAAACTCATCTTT. It encodes CACDKGYRSTDKLIF.

Points on this clone: TCRdb's protein, taken from a much larger clone, differs from this DNA's translation at residue 16, likely owing to a read error; the protein displayed comes from the DNA. The rearrangement links TRDV1 to TRDJ2, with D maybe TRDD3 (7 bases). There are 19 residues in the CDR3. Germline CDR1 and CDR2: TSWWSYY and QGS. CDR3 nucleotides: TGTGCTCTTGGGGAACTATTAACTTCCTGGGGGGGATTGACAGCACGACTCTTCTTT. It yields the protein CALGELLTSWGGLTARLFF.

A note on this clone: The TCRdb protein, from a much larger clone, departs from this DNA's translation at residue 7, likely by read error; the protein shown derives from the DNA. The chain has TRDV1 and TRDJ1, with unresolved D. The J gene is not listed in TCRdb, so it was assigned here from a DNA match to germline. The CDR3 loop spans 19 amino acids. Germline CDR1 reads TSWWSYY; CDR2 reads QGS. The V and J ends lost 2 bases and 3 bases respectively, with 25 bases between them. DNA for the CDR3: TGTGCTCTTGGGGAATATGCCGCGCTACCGGCAGTGGGAGCCGATAAACTCATCTTT. This codes for CALGEYAALPAVGADKLIF.

As concerns this clone: The protein that TCRdb holds for this DNA derives from a much larger clone and differs from the translated DNA at residue 3, which likely indicates a read error; the protein shown here is translated from the DNA. The gene calls are TRDV2 and TRDJ1; D gene uncertain. The J gene is absent in TCRdb and was assigned here via DNA matching to germline. This CDR3 has 15 amino acids. From germline, CDR1 is GEAIGNYY and CDR2 EKD. Here the CDR3 reads CAREGLEGDTDKLIF. CDR3 nucleotides: TGTGCCCGTGAAGGTTTAGAAGGGGACACCGATAAACTCATCTTT.

This clone was seen at least ten times. J is TRDJ1 and V is TRDV1; 13 bases agree with TRDD3. This CDR3 is built from 24 residues. V trimming: 0 bases; J trimming: 0 bases; junction bases outside the gene matches: 22. CDR1 and CDR2 from the germline V gene are TSWWSYY and QGS. The CDR3 sequence: CALGELDSSGHNWGIRLYTDKLIF. The CDR3 bases are TGTGCTCTTGGGGAACTAGACTCCTCAGGGCACAACTGGGGGATACGCTTGTACACCGATAAACTCATCTTT.

This clone was detected only a few times. Translating this DNA gives a protein that differs at residue 6 from the TCRdb one, which belongs to a much larger clone; a read error is likely, and the protein shown is this translation. V and J are TRDV2 and TRDJ1; tentatively, D is TRDD3 (6 bases). No J segment appears in TCRdb, so it was assigned here by matching the sequence to germline. Germline V gene lookup returns CDR1 GEAIGNYY and CDR2 EKD. This CDR3 is built from 14 residues. V dropped 2 bases and J dropped 4 bases, with 13 bases sitting between them. CDR3: CACDNPGDYDKLIF. The CDR3 nucleotides are TGTGCCTGTGACAATCCGGGGGACTACGATAAACTCATCTTT.

On this clone itself: TCRdb's listed protein matches a much larger clone and diverges from this DNA's translation at residue 5, likely through a read error; the protein shown comes from the DNA. DNA of the CDR3: TGTGCCTGTGTGGGGAGAGCCGATACTGGGGGATACGCTCGAACCGATAAACTCATCTTT. This sequence encodes CACVGRADTGGYARTDKLIF. The V and J genes are TRDV2 and TRDJ1, with TRDD3 matching 13 bases. Here the J gene came from matching the DNA to germline, since TCRdb omits it. The ends lost 5 bases at V and 2 bases at J; junction bases unmatched: 19. Germline V gives CDR1 GEAIGNYY, CDR2 EKD. The CDR3 has 20 residues.

By frequency in the sample, this clone is medium-sized. At the DNA level, this CDR3 is encoded by other sequences in the same sample as well. The chain combines TRDV2 with TRDJ1; 10 bases line up with TRDD3. V trimming: 2 bases; J trimming: 2 bases; junction bases outside the gene matches: 13. The CDR3 spans 18 residues. The germline gives CDR1 GEAIGNYY, CDR2 EKD. The CDR3 bases are TGTGCCTGTGACAAGGGGGATACGGCCACATCGCAGACCGATAAACTCATCTTT. Amino acids: CACDKGDTATSQTDKLIF.

This clone was recorded a few times. TCRdb shows a much larger clone's protein in place of this DNA's translation, and the two differ at residue 7, likely through a read error; the protein shown is translated from the DNA. The gene calls are TRDV1 and TRDJ1; 9 positions agree with TRDD3. TCRdb records no J gene; here it was assigned by comparing the DNA to germline. J was trimmed by 10 bases and V by 0 bases; bases with no gene match: 42. Germline values: CDR1 TSWWSYY, CDR2 QGS. This CDR3 is built from 26 residues. The CDR3 protein is CALGELPWPSLPDLPYWGTVWNGLIF. The CDR3, as DNA: TGTGCTCTTGGGGAACTGCCCTGGCCTTCTCTCCCAGACCTCCCATACTGGGGGACGGTTTGGAATGGACTCATCTTT.

Only a few counts were recorded for this clone. TCRdb assigns this DNA the protein of a much larger clone, which departs from its translation at residue 5; this likely reflects a read error, and the protein shown comes from translating the DNA. The chain employs TRDV2 and TRDJ1; maybe TRDD1 (6 bases). Germline matching of the DNA provided the J gene here, since TCRdb leaves it blank. V dropped 3 bases and J dropped 0 bases, with 10 bases sitting between them. CDR3 size: 14 residues. CDR1 and CDR2 from the germline V gene are GEAIGNYY and EKD. The CDR3 region is CACDVIVNTDKLIF. CDR3 DNA: TGTGCCTGTGACGTAATAGTTAACACCGATAAACTCATCTTT.

Turning to this clone: A read error is the likely source, as a far larger clone sits one nucleotide away. The sample contains more than one DNA sequence encoding this CDR3. The V call is TRDV2, the J call TRDJ1, with TRDD3 matching over 12 bases. Matching the DNA to germline supplied the J gene, which TCRdb does not give. J was trimmed by 7 bases and V by 7 bases; bases with no gene match: 9. Looked up from germline, CDR1 is GEAIGNYY and CDR2 is EKD. The CDR3 loop spans 14 amino acids. The CDR3 sequence: CACDLLGDTPKLIF. The CDR3 DNA reads TGTGCCTGCGACCTACTGGGGGATACCCCTAAACTCATCTTT.

Ten or more counts support this clone. At one of its ends the junction is not consistent with the germline gene, which may arise from a read error. Other DNA sequences in the sample encode the same CDR3. The gene calls are TRDV1 and TRDJ1; TRDD2 is a possible D gene (8 bases). CDR1 and CDR2 from the germline V gene are TSWWSYY and QGS. This CDR3 has 19 amino acids. The CDR3 nucleotides are TGTGCTCTCGGGGAACTAGGGTTGGCTTCCTACTGGGGATCCCGTAAACTCATCTTT. Translation: CALGELGLASYWGSRKLIF.

This clone was counted ten times or more. Other nucleotide sequences from this sample produce the same CDR3. V gene TRDV1 combines with J gene TRDJ1; perhaps D is TRDD2 or TRDD3 (5 bases each). Trimming took off 3 bases at V and 0 bases at J, with 23 bases between the two ends. Germline CDR1 TSWWSYY, CDR2 QGS. The CDR3 contains 19 residues. CDR3 protein: CALGDPSPFGRGYTDKLIF. The CDR3 region has the DNA TGTGCTCTTGGGGACCCAAGCCCCTTCGGGAGGGGGTACACCGATAAACTCATCTTT.

Notes on this clone: TCRdb's protein, taken from a much larger clone, differs from this DNA's translation at residue 3, likely owing to a read error; the protein displayed comes from the DNA. V usage is TRDV2 and J usage is TRDJ3, with 9 positions matching TRDD3. Assignment of the J gene here rests on matching the DNA to germline, because TCRdb gives none. CDR1 is GEAIGNYY and CDR2 is EKD in the germline V gene. The CDR3 sequence is 22 residues long. CDR3 DNA sequence: TGTGCCCGTGACTTTCGCCCTCTCTGGGGGATCTCAAGCTCCTGGGACACCCGACAGATGTTTTTC. It yields the protein CARDFRPLWGISSSWDTRQMFF.

Concerning this clone: A far larger clone differs by one base, so this is likely a read error. The sample has other DNA sequences that encode this CDR3 too. The CDR3 DNA reads as TGTGCCTGTGACCCACGTACTGGGGGATATTCCTGGGATACCCGACAGATGTTTTTC. This codes for CACDPRTGGYSWDTRQMFF. The J gene is TRDJ3, the V gene TRDV2, with 11 bases identical to TRDD3. The J gene, not given by TCRdb, was assigned here from a germline match of the nucleotide sequence. The germline V gene has CDR1 GEAIGNYY and CDR2 EKD. This CDR3 has 19 amino acids.

Of note for this clone: This DNA's translation differs at residue 13 from TCRdb's protein, which comes from a much larger clone; a read error is likely, and the protein shown is translated from the DNA. Other DNA sequences from this sample encode an identical CDR3 as well. TRDV1 is the V gene, and the J gene was not called; the table's D call, TRDD3, was not checked against the DNA. The CDR3 length is 14 residues. CDR1 and CDR2 (germline): TSWWSYY, QGS. In DNA, the CDR3 is TGTGCTCTTGGGGAACTAGGTTACACCGATAAACTCACCTTT. This translates into CALGELGYTDKLTF.

This clone has only a few counts. The amino acid sequence in TCRdb belongs to a much larger clone and departs from this DNA's translation at residue 8, likely a sequencing read error; the sequence shown is translated from the DNA. The chain employs TRDV2 and TRDJ1; the match to TRDD3 covers 7 bases. The J gene comes from matching the DNA to germline here; TCRdb lacks it. Germline V gives CDR1 GEAIGNYY, CDR2 EKD. With 3 bases clipped from V and 3 bases from J, the junction kept 15 bases outside the gene matches. The CDR3 loop spans 17 amino acids. CDR3 region: CACDLYAEGYTPDKLIF. The CDR3 DNA reads as TGTGCCTGTGACTTGTATGCTGAGGGATACACCCCCGATAAACTCATCTTT.

As for this clone: This DNA's translation differs at residue 18 from TCRdb's protein, which comes from a much larger clone; a read error is likely, and the protein shown is translated from the DNA. The J gene is TRDJ1, the V gene TRDV1; the match to TRDD3 covers 12 bases. Looked up from germline, CDR1 is TSWWSYY and CDR2 is QGS. V was pared by 4 bases and J by 4 bases, with 28 bases of the junction left unmatched. The CDR3 extends over 23 amino acids. The CDR3: CALGARPLPNSLGDTGYNDKLIF. The CDR3 region has the DNA TGTGCTCTTGGGGCTCGGCCTCTTCCTAATAGTCTGGGGGATACGGGTTATAACGATAAACTCATCTTT.

The chain recombines TRDV1 with TRDJ1; the D gene could be TRDD2 or TRDD3 (6 bases each). Germline matching of the DNA provided the J gene here, since TCRdb leaves it blank. V was trimmed by 3 bases and J by 0 bases, leaving 29 bases between them. This CDR3 spans 21 amino acids. In germline, CDR1 is TSWWSYY, CDR2 QGS. CDR3 DNA sequence: TGTGCTCTTGGGGATCCTACCGCCTACTGGGCCTTACGCGGGAACACCGATAAACTCATCTTT. Protein sequence: CALGDPTAYWALRGNTDKLIF.

Only a few counts were recorded for this clone. The protein TCRdb lists belongs to a much larger clone and differs from this DNA's translation at residue 9, which points to a read error; the protein shown is made from the DNA. The chain links TRDV2 to TRDJ2, with 11 bases that match TRDD3. TCRdb gives no J gene; it was assigned here by matching the DNA to germline. Germline V gives CDR1 GEAIGNYY, CDR2 EKD. The CDR3 is 14 residues long. The trim removed 4 bases at V and 7 bases at J, leaving 4 bases unmatched. CDR3 coding DNA: TGTGCCTGTGATCCACTGGGGGATATAGCACAACTCTTCTTT. Translated, it gives CACDPLGDIAQLFF.